Presented here are 14 T cell receptor beta chains from one specimen sequenced in a study of blood T cell repertoires in COVID-19. Clones were read by immunoSEQ multiplex PCR, and TCRdb kept only the in-frame ones, dropping some. This table has some 150,000 clones, roughly 84% appearing once. Sequencing was performed on peripheral blood. The source is a man between 65 and 79 years old with acute or convalescent COVID-19.

The V gene is TRBV7-3, the J gene TRBJ1-6, with TRBD1 matching 8 bases. The germline V gene has CDR1 SGHTA and CDR2 FQGTGA. This CDR3 is 17 amino acids long. After removal of 0 bases from V and 9 bases from J, the junction contained 10 bases not matched to a gene. CDR3 amino acids: CASSLTGPGQGSSPLHF. The CDR3 region has the DNA TGTGCCAGCAGCTTAACGGGACCCGGACAGGGTAGTTCACCCCTCCACTTT.

The count of this clone is one. The rearrangement uses TRBV7-9 and TRBJ1-2, with 9 nucleotides matching TRBD1. The CDR3 covers 15 residues. Trimming took 5 bases from V and 0 from J; bases not matched to a gene: 4. Germline values: CDR1 SEHNR, CDR2 FQNEAQ (reference sequence). The CDR3 bases are TGTGCCAGCAGCCCAGGACAGGGGCCTAACTATGGCTACACCTTC. This encodes CASSPGQGPNYGYTF.

V is TRBV21-1 and J is TRBJ1-4; the table's D call TRBD1 went unverified against the DNA. TRBV21-1 is a listed pseudogene. The CDR3 contains 16 residues. Written as DNA, the CDR3 is TGTGCCCCCCGGCCAGGCCCTAATCCAACTAATGAAAAACTGTTTTTT. Its protein is CAPRPGPNPTNEKLFF.

The CDR3 DNA sequence: TGCGCCAGCAGCCAAGGGTATGGTCCCGGGACAGTGACCTACGAGCAGTACTTC. This codes for CASSQGYGPGTVTYEQYF. This chain joins TRBV4-1 and TRBJ2-7, with TRBD1 matching 7 bases. The CDR3 has 18 amino acids. Trimming cost V 1 base and J 2 bases; bases outside gene matches: 14. The V gene's germline CDR1 is MGHRA and CDR2 YSYEKL.

This chain links TRBV7-3 with TRBJ2-6; D possibly corresponds to TRBD1 (8 bases). Germline assignment: CDR1 SGHTA and CDR2 FQGTGA. The V end was cut by 5 bases, the J end by 2 bases, with 13 bases between. This CDR3 is 16 amino acids long. In DNA form, the CDR3 reads TGTGCCAGCAGCCCACAGGGGGGGGCTGGGGCCAACGTCCTGACTTTC. It specifies CASSPQGGAGANVLTF.

A few counts support this clone. CDR3 nucleotide sequence: TGTGCCAGCAGCTTTGGACTCCCCAGCCACAATGAGCAGTTCTTC. Translation: CASSFGLPSHNEQFF. The chain couples TRBV5-6 to TRBJ2-1; maybe TRBD2 (5 bases). Trimming left V 2 bases short and J 5 bases short, with 14 bases between. CDR1 is SGHDT and CDR2 is YYEEEE in the germline V gene. This CDR3 spans 15 amino acids.

The chain is built from TRBV4-2 and TRBJ2-3; 8 bases agree with TRBD2. Germline CDR1 reads LGHNA; CDR2 reads YNFKEQ. The CDR3 is 15 residues long. After removal of 0 bases from V and 4 bases from J, the junction contained 3 bases not matched to a gene. The CDR3 region has the DNA TGTGCCAGCAGCCAAGAGGCGGGGGGCGCAGATACGCAGTATTTT. Amino acids: CASSQEAGGADTQYF.

This clone was seen a few times. The genes are TRBV11-2 and TRBJ1-1; TRBD1 might be the D (6 bases). V lost 0 bases and J lost 3, with 11 bases in between. Germline V lookup: CDR1 SGHAT, CDR2 FQNNGV. There are 15 residues in the CDR3. CDR3 sequence reads: CASSLDGQGHTEAFF. In nucleotides, the CDR3 is TGTGCCAGCAGCTTAGATGGTCAGGGGCACACTGAAGCTTTCTTT.

This sequence joins TRBV9 and TRBJ2-3; a possible D gene is TRBD2 (7 bases). The V gene's germline CDR1 is SGDLS and CDR2 YYNGEE. The CDR3 sequence is 16 residues long. V gave up 4 bases and J gave up 2 bases, with 17 bases separating them. CDR3 sequence (DNA): TGTGCCAGCAGCCAGAGGGCGGGGGCCAACACAGATACGCAGTATTTT. Amino acid sequence: CASSQRAGANTDTQYF.

In its sample, this clone was seen a few times. The chain links TRBV5-1 to TRBJ2-1, with 10 bases fitting TRBD2. This CDR3 is 16 amino acids long. Germline V gene lookup returns CDR1 SGHRS and CDR2 YFSETQ. With V trimmed by 3 bases and J by 8 bases, 11 bases remained unmatched. DNA for the CDR3: TGCGCCAGCAGCTCTGGATGGGCTAGCGGGAGTGATGAGCAGTTCTTC. Translation: CASSSGWASGSDEQFF.

The V call is TRBV7-2, the J call TRBJ1-2; TRBD1 matches at 8 bases. CDR1 is SGHTA, CDR2 FQGNSA, per germline. The CDR3 spans 13 residues. J was trimmed by 8 bases and V by 7 bases; bases with no gene match: 9. CDR3 bases: TGTGCCAGCACCCGACCGGGGACAGGAGGCTACACCTTC. Amino acids: CASTRPGTGGYTF.

This clone was detected only once. The J gene is TRBJ2-3, the V gene TRBV29-1; a weak D match, TRBD2 (6 bases). The CDR3 covers 10 residues. Germline V CDR1 and CDR2: SQVTM, ANQGSEA. Trimming took off 7 bases at V and 5 bases at J, with 7 bases between the two ends. The CDR3 here is CSAREDTQYF. DNA for the CDR3: TGCAGCGCGCGGGAAGATACGCAGTATTTT.

The chain uses TRBV7-2 and TRBJ2-1; 9 bases fit TRBD2. This CDR3 has 19 residues. V dropped 1 base and J dropped 4; count of bases not matched to a gene: 14. Germline V gene lookup returns CDR1 SGHTA and CDR2 FQGNSA. The CDR3 here is CASSLVLGGSGGYYNEQFF. CDR3 coding DNA: TGTGCCAGCAGCTTAGTCCTGGGGGGTAGCGGGGGCTATTACAATGAGCAGTTCTTC. The full variable domain, completed using reference TRBV7-2 and TRBJ2-1, is GAGVSQSPSNKVTEKGKDVELRCDPISGHTALYWYRQSLGQGLEFLIYFQGNSAPDKSGLPSDRFSAERTGGSVSTLTIQRTQQEDSAVYLCASSLVLGGSGGYYNEQFFGPGTRLTVL.

The chain recombines TRBV11-2 with TRBJ2-7; 8 positions match TRBD2. The CDR3 has 16 residues. Germline CDR1 is SGHAT and CDR2 is FQNNGV. The J segment lost 4 bases and the V segment lost 3 bases, leaving 11 bases of the junction unmatched. The CDR3, as DNA: TGTGCCAGCAGCTTGAGTACTAGCGGCATCGGGTACGAGCAGTACTTC. This translates into CASSLSTSGIGYEQYF.